This TCR beta chain was profiled in a study of blood T cell repertoires in COVID-19. Study context: COVID-19 samples, acute and convalescent, were from the United States, Italy and Spain. Sources were T cells, B-cell-depleted T cells, or PBMCs; the material itself was cDNA or gDNA.

The table lists this clone with a count of one. The V gene end was trimmed by 3 bases and the J gene end by 0 bases; junction bases not matched to a gene: 10. The CDR3 sequence is 18 residues long. Germline lookup yields CDR1 LNHDA and CDR2 SQIVND (reference sequence). In the authors' workflow: Amplifying reference gene primers gave estimates of nucleated cell counts. Data came from immunoSEQ multiplex PCR; TCRdb stores just in-frame clones and leaves some out. For V, J and clone size, that table is used; D and trimming come from the DNA. The sample holds about 84,000 clones, about four fifths seen once.

Input material: peripheral blood. This sequence joins TRBV19 and TRBJ2-3, with 9 nucleotides matching TRBD2. The TCR originated in a woman aged 80 or over with acute or convalescent COVID-19. CDR3 in amino acids: CASSIQPSGAPSTDTQYF. CDR3 in DNA: TGTGCCAGTAGTATTCAGCCTAGCGGGGCTCCTAGCACAGATACGCAGTATTTT.